The 31 T cell receptor beta chains in this list originate from one sample, sequenced in a study of identical twins. TCRdb passed the 5' RACE reads through MiXCR, listing each CDR3 protein once. This sample has some 270,000 distinct CDR3 sequences; about 8.9% occur once, and the top ten carry 3%. These data were also reused for a study on yellow fever vaccine responses in identical twins.

Sequencing was done on a sample of CD8+ T cells sorted from blood. These receptors originate from a woman between 18 and 29 years old in good health.

This sequence joins TRBV19 and TRBJ2-5; the D gene is possibly TRBD1 (6 bases). From germline, CDR1 is LNHDA and CDR2 SQIVND (reference sequence). The CDR3 spans 15 residues. V was cut by 0 bases and J by 5 bases, with 13 bases left in between. The CDR3 is CASSIDLDRSETQYF. The CDR3, as DNA: TGTGCCAGTAGTATAGACCTCGACAGGAGTGAGACCCAGTACTTC.

The rearrangement uses TRBV27 and TRBJ2-7, with D possibly matching TRBD1 (6 bases). V lost 4 bases and J lost 2, with 12 bases in between. The length of the CDR3 is 14 residues. Per germline, CDR1 MNHEY and CDR2 SMNVEV (reference sequence). The CDR3 reads CASSSPAGAYEQYF. CDR3 in DNA: TGTGCCAGCAGTTCCCCCGCAGGGGCCTACGAGCAGTACTTC.

This clonotype was detected many times. The chain joins TRBV20-1 to TRBJ2-7; D not resolved. This CDR3 is 10 amino acids long. V was cut by 4 bases and J by 2 bases, with 3 bases left in between. Germline loops: CDR1 DFQATT, CDR2 SNEGSKA (reference sequence). CDR3 sequence reads: CSAMTYEQYF. The CDR3 coding sequence is TGCAGTGCTATGACCTACGAGCAGTACTTC.

A few counts support this clonotype. The chain links TRBV15 to TRBJ2-7; no reliable D call. V lost 3 bases, J lost 6 bases, and 12 bases lay in between. The CDR3 totals 13 residues. Germline V lookup: CDR1 LNHNV, CDR2 YYDKDF (reference sequence). The CDR3 DNA sequence: TGTGCCACCAGCAGCCCCGAGACGACCGAGCAGTACTTC. Its protein is CATSSPETTEQYF.

This clonotype was counted many times. The chain employs TRBV11-2 and TRBJ2-7; 9 bases match TRBD1. Per the germline V gene, CDR1 is SGHAT and CDR2 is FQNNGV. This CDR3 spans 16 amino acids. The V and J ends lost 4 bases and 4 bases, in that order; junction bases with no gene match: 11. The CDR3 protein is CASSSFQDRGRYEQYF. Here the CDR3 DNA reads TGTGCCAGCAGCTCTTTTCAGGACAGGGGAAGGTACGAGCAGTACTTC.

The sample holds many counts of this clonotype. The rearrangement joins TRBV12-3 or TRBV12-4 to TRBJ2-1; TRBD2 agrees at 8 bases. The junction had 9 bases not matched to a gene; V was cut back by 5 bases and J by 6 bases. The CDR3 runs to 15 residues. This chain's CDR3 is CASSPLAGSINEQFF. The CDR3 nucleotides read TGTGCCAGCAGTCCTTTAGCGGGATCGATCAATGAGCAGTTCTTC.

This clonotype was seen a few times. The gene calls are TRBV30 and TRBJ2-7; 8 bases are shared with TRBD2. V dropped 4 bases and J dropped 1; count of bases not matched to a gene: 3. This CDR3 has 13 residues. Germline V gene data show CDR1 as GTSNPN and CDR2 as SVGIG (reference sequence). The CDR3 region is CAWTGGGSYEQYF. The CDR3 nucleotides read TGTGCCTGGACGGGAGGGGGATCCTACGAGCAGTACTTC.

This chain connects TRBV9 to TRBJ2-1; D gene ambiguous. Trimming took off 4 bases at V and 7 bases at J, with 15 bases between the two ends. The germline CDR1 and CDR2 sequences are SGDLS and YYNGEE. There are 14 residues in the CDR3. In nucleotides, the CDR3 is TGTGCCAGCAGCCAAAGTTCGGCGTTTAATGAGCAGTTCTTC. Protein: CASSQSSAFNEQFF.

The chain is built from TRBV24-1 and TRBJ2-5; 11 positions match TRBD2. The CDR3 runs 16 residues. The junction had 4 bases not matched to a gene; V was cut back by 0 bases and J by 5 bases. Germline-derived CDR1 and CDR2 are KGHDR and SFDVKD. The CDR3 sequence: CATSDLVAGGMETQYF. For the CDR3, the DNA is TGTGCCACCAGTGATTTGGTAGCGGGGGGGATGGAGACCCAGTACTTC.

At least ten counts were recorded for this clonotype. The J gene is TRBJ1-1, the V gene TRBV7-9, with 7 bases lining up with TRBD1. Germline V lookup: CDR1 SEHNR, CDR2 FQNEAQ (reference sequence). V dropped 6 bases and J dropped 10; count of bases not matched to a gene: 14. The CDR3 contains 14 residues. In DNA form, the CDR3 reads TGTGCCAGCAGATCCGGACAGGTGAAAGTTGGAGCTTTCTTT. Protein: CASRSGQVKVGAFF.

This clonotype occurred many times. The genes are TRBV27 and TRBJ2-1; D gene uncertain. Trimming shortened V by 0 bases and J by 8 bases, and 8 bases separated the two germline ends. This CDR3 contains 13 residues. The germline V gene encodes CDR1 MNHEY and CDR2 SMNVEV (reference sequence). CDR3 in DNA: TGTGCCAGCAGTTTATCACGCTTCGATGAGCAGTTCTTC. Its protein is CASSLSRFDEQFF.

This clonotype was recorded many times. The chain combines TRBV5-6 with TRBJ2-5, with D maybe TRBD1 (5 bases). This CDR3 has 14 residues. Germline CDR1 reads SGHDT; CDR2 reads YYEEEE. V lost 1 base, J lost 5 bases, and 12 bases lay in between. The DNA of the CDR3 is TGTGCCAGCAGCTTGCTTCTAGGGGTGGAGACCCAGTACTTC. It codes for CASSLLLGVETQYF.

The chain joins TRBV4-1 to TRBJ1-4; the D is unclear. The CDR3 covers 15 residues. Germline CDR1 reads MGHRA; CDR2 reads YSYEKL. V dropped 0 bases and J dropped 8 bases, with 13 bases sitting between them. This chain's CDR3 is CASSQEFPTTEKLFF. CDR3 DNA sequence: TGCGCCAGCAGCCAAGAATTCCCGACTACCGAAAAACTGTTTTTT.

The chain combines TRBV11-2 with TRBJ2-1; possible D gene TRBD1, 6 bases. Germline loops: CDR1 SGHAT, CDR2 FQNNGV. The CDR3 length is 15 residues. Trimming stripped 5 bases from V and 4 bases from J, with 15 bases between. This CDR3 is CASSPGTNEYNEQFF. The CDR3 DNA reads TGTGCCAGCAGCCCCGGGACAAATGAATACAATGAGCAGTTCTTC. The full variable domain, rest sourced from reference TRBV11-2 and TRBJ2-1, is EAGVAQSPRYKIIEKRQSVAFWCNPISGHATLYWYQQILGQGPKLLIQFQNNGVVDDSQLPKDRFSAERLKGVDSTLKIQPAKLEDSAVYLCASSPGTNEYNEQFFGPGTRLTVL.

This rearrangement joins TRBV11-2 to TRBJ2-1; 9 bases line up with TRBD2. V shed 5 bases, J shed 0 bases, and the junction held 20 bases outside the gene matches. From germline, CDR1 is SGHAT and CDR2 FQNNGV. The CDR3 has 21 residues. The chain's CDR3 is CASSADGGGVSSPSSYNEQFF. CDR3 sequence (DNA): TGTGCCAGCAGCGCGGACGGCGGGGGGGTTTCCTCCCCTAGCTCCTACAATGAGCAGTTCTTC.

This clonotype was seen many times. The rearrangement links TRBV11-3 to TRBJ2-7; 11 bases fit TRBD1. This CDR3 contains 14 residues. The germline CDR1 and CDR2 sequences are SGHNT and YENEEA. V shed 5 bases, J shed 7 bases, and the junction held 7 bases outside the gene matches. CDR3 residues: CASSPGTGGGEQYF. The CDR3 DNA reads TGTGCCAGCAGCCCAGGGACAGGGGGAGGTGAGCAGTACTTC.

This clonotype was counted many times. The V and J genes are TRBV7-2 and TRBJ2-7; D is perhaps TRBD1 or TRBD2 (5 bases each). The V gene's germline CDR1 is SGHTA and CDR2 FQGNSA. Trimming cost V 3 bases and J 0 bases, with 9 bases left between them. CDR3 length: 14 residues. CDR3 DNA: TGTGCCAGCAGCTTTTGGGGGAGCTCCTACGAGCAGTACTTC. Encoded protein: CASSFWGSSYEQYF. Filled out from reference TRBV7-2 and TRBJ2-7, the complete variable domain reads GAGVSQSPSNKVTEKGKDVELRCDPISGHTALYWYRQSLGQGLEFLIYFQGNSAPDKSGLPSDRFSAERTGGSVSTLTIQRTQQEDSAVYLCASSFWGSSYEQYFGPGTRLTVT.

This clonotype came up many times. The chain uses TRBV20-1 and TRBJ2-2; maybe TRBD2 (5 bases). The CDR3 has 15 amino acids. The germline CDR1 and CDR2 sequences are DFQATT and SNEGSKA (reference sequence). The V end lost 1 base, the J end lost 3 bases, and 12 bases lay between the germline ends. CDR3 nucleotide sequence: TGCAGTGCTAGAGCCGGCGGGCGGGACACCGGGGAGCTGTTTTTT. It is translated as CSARAGGRDTGELFF.

V is TRBV5-1 and J is TRBJ1-1, with D possibly matching TRBD1 (6 bases). Looked up from germline, CDR1 is SGHRS and CDR2 is YFSETQ. V lost 6 bases to trimming and J lost 5 bases, with 14 bases between them. There are 13 residues in the CDR3. CDR3 nucleotides: TGCGCCAGCATGGGGGGCGCAGGGACTGAAGCTTTCTTT. Translated, it gives CASMGGAGTEAFF.

This clonotype was counted at least ten times. The V call is TRBV4-2, the J call TRBJ2-1, with TRBD2 identical over 13 bases. The CDR3 is made up of 16 amino acids. With 1 base clipped from V and 9 bases from J, the junction kept 6 bases outside the gene matches. CDR1 and CDR2 (germline): LGHNA, YNFKEQ. CDR3 bases: TGTGCCAGCAGCCAAGTGAATGGACTAGCGGGAGTTGAGCAGTTCTTC. This codes for CASSQVNGLAGVEQFF.

The chain is built from TRBV7-2 and TRBJ2-7; 8 positions agree with TRBD2. The CDR3 runs to 15 residues. Germline V gene sequence: CDR1 SGHTA, CDR2 FQGNSA. V lost 5 bases, J lost 4 bases, and 10 bases stayed unmatched. The DNA for the CDR3 is TGTGCCAGCAGCCCCCCGACTAGCGTCCTTTACGAGCAGTACTTC. It yields the protein CASSPPTSVLYEQYF.

The V and J genes are TRBV7-3 and TRBJ2-1; D not certain. The CDR3 sequence is 14 residues long. Germline lookup yields CDR1 SGHTA and CDR2 FQGTGA. The ends were cut back, 2 bases at V and 6 bases at J, with 11 bases in the middle. CDR3 in amino acids: CASSLEASGNEQFF. The CDR3 DNA is TGTGCCAGCAGCTTAGAGGCTAGTGGCAATGAGCAGTTCTTC.

This clonotype was counted at least ten times. The chain employs TRBV10-2 and TRBJ2-7; TRBD2 aligns across 8 bases. V lost 3 bases to trimming and J lost 2 bases; unmatched junction nucleotides: 6. CDR1 WSHSY and CDR2 SAAADI come from the germline V gene. The CDR3 extends over 15 amino acids. The CDR3 is CASSELGGGTYEQYF. CDR3 DNA: TGCGCCAGCAGTGAATTGGGCGGGGGGACCTACGAGCAGTACTTC.

This clonotype came up many times. The V and J genes are TRBV6-4 and TRBJ2-1; D not certain. V was pared by 7 bases and J by 9 bases, with 19 bases between. Germline CDR1 is MRHNA and CDR2 is SNTAGT. There are 14 residues in the CDR3. CDR3 coding DNA: TGTGCCAGCACTCTGGACCCCCAGGTCGGTGAGCAGTTCTTC. Translated: CASTLDPQVGEQFF.

This clonotype was counted many times. V and J are TRBV29-1 and TRBJ2-4; either TRBD1 or TRBD2 may supply D (5 bases each). This CDR3 region has 15 residues. The germline V gene encodes CDR1 SQVTM and CDR2 ANQGSEA. Trimming cost V 0 bases and J 0 bases, with 9 bases left between them. This CDR3 reads CSVEEGPVAKNIQYF. The CDR3 bases are TGCAGCGTTGAAGAGGGACCCGTAGCCAAAAACATTCAGTACTTC.

This chain joins TRBV28 and TRBJ2-3; 12 bases are shared with TRBD2. The CDR3 has 17 residues. Germline V CDR1 and CDR2: MDHEN, SYDVKM. The V gene end was trimmed by 4 bases and the J gene end by 6 bases; junction bases not matched to a gene: 11. This CDR3 reads CASSSLRTSGMWDTQYF. In nucleotides, the CDR3 is TGTGCCAGCAGTTCGCTCCGGACTAGCGGGATGTGGGATACGCAGTATTTT.

The rearrangement joins TRBV9 to TRBJ2-5; no clear D. Trimming stripped 0 bases from V and 0 bases from J, with 21 bases between. This CDR3 has 19 amino acids. Germline values: CDR1 SGDLS, CDR2 YYNGEE. For the CDR3, the DNA is TGTGCCAGCAGCGTAGGTGGGCGGATGTCAAGCCCGTACCAAGAGACCCAGTACTTC. It translates to CASSVGGRMSSPYQETQYF.

The genes are TRBV28 and TRBJ1-5, with TRBD1 identical over 7 bases. The CDR3 is 16 amino acids. CDR1 is MDHEN and CDR2 is SYDVKM in the germline V gene. J gave up 4 bases and V 6 bases, and 12 bases lay outside the gene matches. The CDR3 nucleotides read TGTGCCAGCAGCAACCCCCTACAGGGGTCGAATCAGCCCCAGCATTTT. Its protein is CASSNPLQGSNQPQHF.

The chain has TRBV10-3 and TRBJ2-1; 12 positions agree with TRBD2. There are 16 residues in the CDR3. J lost 9 bases, V lost 10 bases, and 16 bases had no gene match. Germline V CDR1 and CDR2: ENHRY, SYGVKD. The CDR3 region has the DNA TGTGCCACCCAAAGACTAGCGGGAGAAGACGTTGGTGAGCAGTTCTTC. It translates to CATQRLAGEDVGEQFF.

This clonotype was counted between two and nine times. The J gene is TRBJ2-4, the V gene TRBV2; no clear D gene. With 4 bases removed from V and 3 bases from J, the gap between germline ends came to 10 bases. Germline-derived CDR1 and CDR2 are SNHLY and FYNNEI. This CDR3 contains 14 residues. The DNA of the CDR3 is TGTGCCAGCAGTGGGCAGAGAGGCAAAAACATTCAGTACTTC. Translated, it gives CASSGQRGKNIQYF.

The rearrangement links TRBV5-1 to TRBJ2-7, with D uncertain. Trimming shortened V by 2 bases and J by 5 bases, and 14 bases separated the two germline ends. CDR3 length: 14 residues. Germline assignment: CDR1 SGHRS and CDR2 YFSETQ. The CDR3 DNA sequence: TGCGCCAGCAGCTTAGGCACGGGTGGGAACGAGCAGTACTTC. Residues: CASSLGTGGNEQYF.